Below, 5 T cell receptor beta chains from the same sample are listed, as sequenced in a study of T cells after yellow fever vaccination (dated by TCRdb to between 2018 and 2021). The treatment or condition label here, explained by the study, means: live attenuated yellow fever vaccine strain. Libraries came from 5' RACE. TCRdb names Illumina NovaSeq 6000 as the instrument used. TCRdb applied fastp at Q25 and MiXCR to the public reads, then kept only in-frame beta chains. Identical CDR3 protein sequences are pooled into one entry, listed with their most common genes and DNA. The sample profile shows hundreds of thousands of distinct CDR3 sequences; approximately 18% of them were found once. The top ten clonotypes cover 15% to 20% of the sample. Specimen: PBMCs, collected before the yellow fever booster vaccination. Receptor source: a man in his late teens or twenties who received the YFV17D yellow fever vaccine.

CDR3: CASEQNYGYTF. As DNA, the CDR3 is TGTGCCAGCGAACAGAACTATGGCTACACCTTC. The V call is TRBV7-9, the J call TRBJ1-2; no clear D gene. The V gene lost 8 bases and the J gene lost 2 bases, with 6 bases spanning the gap. Germline CDR1 is SEHNR and CDR2 is FQNEAQ (reference sequence). The CDR3 consists of 11 residues.

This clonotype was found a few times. The CDR3 is CASSQEGEYEQYV. In nucleotides, the CDR3 is TGCGCCAGCAGCCAAGAAGGCGAATACGAGCAGTACGTC. V is TRBV4-1 and J is TRBJ2-7; D call uncertain. The germline V gene has CDR1 MGHRA and CDR2 YSYEKL. The V and J ends lost 0 bases and 4 bases respectively, with 7 bases between them. This CDR3 contains 13 residues.

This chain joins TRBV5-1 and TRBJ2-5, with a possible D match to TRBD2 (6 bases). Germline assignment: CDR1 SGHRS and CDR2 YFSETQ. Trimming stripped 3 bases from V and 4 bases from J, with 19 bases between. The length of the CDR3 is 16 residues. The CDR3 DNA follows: TGCGCCAGCAGCTCGGGACCCGGGCTAGCGCGAGAGACCCAGTACTTC. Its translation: CASSSGPGLARETQYF.

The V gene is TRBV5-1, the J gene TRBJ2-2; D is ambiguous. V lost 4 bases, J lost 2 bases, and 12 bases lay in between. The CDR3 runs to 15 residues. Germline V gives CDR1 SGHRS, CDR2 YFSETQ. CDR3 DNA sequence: TGCGCCAGCAGCCCGGGCCCTATTAACACCGGGGAGCTGTTTTTT. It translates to CASSPGPINTGELFF.

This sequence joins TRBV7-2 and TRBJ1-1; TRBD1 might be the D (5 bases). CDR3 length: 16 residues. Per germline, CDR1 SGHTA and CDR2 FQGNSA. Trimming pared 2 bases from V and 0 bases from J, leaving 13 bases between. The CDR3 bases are TGTGCCAGCAGCTTACCGGCCGGGACGGTGAACACTGAAGCTTTCTTT. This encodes CASSLPAGTVNTEAFF.